These 9 T cell receptor beta chains came from one sample sequenced in a study of T cell clones after liver transplantation. Clones were read by immunoSEQ multiplex PCR, and TCRdb kept only the in-frame ones, dropping some. The data contain about 78,000 clones, 75% to 85% of them singletons. Source: CD4+ T cells from blood, taken before liver transplant. The receptors were gathered from a human donor who received a liver transplant.

The chain has TRBV6-5 and TRBJ2-7, with a possible D match to TRBD2 (7 bases). V lost 2 bases and J lost 5, with 16 bases in between. Germline assignment: CDR1 MNHEY and CDR2 SVGAGI. The CDR3 loop spans 15 amino acids. This chain's CDR3 is CASSYGGGSRHEQYF. The CDR3 DNA is TGTGCCAGCAGTTACGGGGGCGGGAGCAGACACGAGCAGTACTTC.

The V gene is TRBV28, the J gene TRBJ1-1; tentative D call: TRBD1 (5 bases). V was shortened by 5 bases and J by 12 bases, with 13 bases between the two germline ends. Germline V gene sequence: CDR1 MDHEN, CDR2 SYDVKM. The CDR3 covers 11 residues. As DNA, the CDR3 is TGTGCCAGCAGTGTGACAGACGGGCCTTTCTTT. Protein sequence: CASSVTDGPFF.

The chain has TRBV18 and TRBJ2-2; 7 bases are shared with TRBD1. V was clipped by 6 bases and J by 7 bases; unmatched bases: 5. Per the germline V gene, CDR1 is KGHSH and CDR2 is LQKENI. This CDR3 contains 13 residues. The CDR3 loop is CASSTGKGGELFF. CDR3 nucleotides: TGTGCCAGCTCGACAGGGAAAGGCGGGGAGCTGTTTTTT.

This chain connects TRBV2 to TRBJ1-5, with 11 nucleotides matching TRBD1. The CDR3 totals 18 residues. V trimming: 6 bases; J trimming: 2 bases; junction bases outside the gene matches: 12. The germline CDR1 and CDR2 sequences are SNHLY and FYNNEI. The CDR3 coding sequence is TGTGCCAGCAGGGGGGGCGTGGGACAGGGGGAAGGCAATCAGCCCCAGCATTTT. It specifies CASRGGVGQGEGNQPQHF.

The chain uses TRBV7-2 and TRBJ2-1; D might be TRBD2 (5 bases). Trimming left V 5 bases short and J 6 bases short, with 11 bases between. CDR1 is SGHTA and CDR2 is FQGNSA in the germline V gene. This CDR3 contains 13 residues. Here the CDR3 reads CASSDYTPNEQFF. In DNA, the CDR3 is TGTGCCAGCAGCGACTACACCCCCAATGAGCAGTTCTTC.

The gene calls are TRBV7-2 and TRBJ2-7; D unclear. Germline V CDR1 and CDR2: SGHTA, FQGNSA. Trimming removed 1 base at V and 3 bases at J, with 10 bases between. The CDR3 sequence is 14 residues long. DNA for the CDR3: TGTGCCAGCAGCTTAGATGGGAAAATCTACGAGCAGTACTTC. Protein: CASSLDGKIYEQYF.

The chain links TRBV19 to TRBJ2-3; 10 nucleotides line up with TRBD1. Per germline, CDR1 LNHDA and CDR2 SQIVND (reference sequence). J lost 5 bases, V lost 3 bases, and 5 bases had no gene match. This CDR3 is built from 15 residues. This CDR3 reads CASSIWTGGGDTQYF. In DNA form, the CDR3 reads TGTGCCAGTAGTATTTGGACAGGGGGAGGAGATACGCAGTATTTT.

This clone was recorded only once. V gene TRBV7-3 combines with J gene TRBJ2-2; tentatively, D is TRBD1 (6 bases). This CDR3 comprises 14 residues. Germline V lookup: CDR1 SGHTA, CDR2 FQGTGA. The V gene lost 2 bases and the J gene lost 3 bases, with 7 bases spanning the gap. The CDR3 DNA is TGTGCCAGCAGCTTAGCAGGGGACACCGGGGAGCTGTTTTTT. Protein product: CASSLAGDTGELFF.

This clone was counted a single time. This chain joins TRBV2 and TRBJ2-3; 9 bases agree with TRBD2. Germline trimming cut 5 bases from V and 7 bases from J; bases unmatched to any gene: 10. The CDR3 runs 15 residues. Germline-derived CDR1 and CDR2 are SNHLY and FYNNEI. The CDR3 nucleotides are TGTGCCAGCAGTTTGGAGCGGGAGGAAGTGAATACGCAGTATTTT. It yields the protein CASSLEREEVNTQYF.